Described below is a single T cell receptor beta chain sequence and its context. Its antigen remains unknown. The CDR3 end lies 3 residues beyond the end of the read and is filled in from the germline J gene. All CVID subjects were on immunoglobulin replacement for at least one year. Blood samples were heparinized, about 4.5 to 8 ml per donor. The V and J ends lost 3 bases and 5 bases, in that order; junction bases with no gene match: 9. The CDR3 runs 15 residues. In germline, CDR1 is SGHTA, CDR2 FQGNSA. This entry is derived from a study of T cell clonality in common variable immunodeficiency. General study results and limits: Links between repertoire features and CVID complications were heterogeneity-limited. Fewer deletions and N-nucleotide insertions were reportedly seen in common variable immunodeficiency TCR beta sequences.

Equal genomic DNA amounts from CVID and control samples were sequenced. Clones were sequenced by immunoSEQ multiplex PCR, and TCRdb holds only the in-frame ones, with some missing. This sample shows approximately 26,000 clones and no singletons; approximately 3.1% rests with the ten largest. Input material: peripheral blood mononuclear cells. The TCR sequence derives from a human donor with common variable immunodeficiency. V is TRBV7-2 and J is TRBJ1-2; 7 bases match TRBD1. The sequenced part of the CDR3 DNA is TGTGCCAGCAGCTTCTCCGACAGGGCGGGGTATGGC. Protein product: CASSFSDRAGYG. The full CDR3 is CASSFSDRAGYGYTF.